This paragraph covers one TCR beta chain sequence. Germline assignment: CDR1 MNHEY and CDR2 SVGAGI. V lost 7 bases to trimming and J lost 1 base; unmatched junction nucleotides: 3. This CDR3 comprises 14 residues. Profiled with immunoSEQ multiplex PCR; TCRdb holds only in-frame clones, not every one. Altogether approximately 54,000 clones are present, approximately 90% being singletons, with the ten largest covering around 9.3%. This entry comes from a study of OX40 agonist ivuxolimab in advanced cancers. V usage is TRBV6-5 and J usage is TRBJ1-5; 8 positions agree with TRBD1. Sequencing used CD4+ or CD8+ T cells sorted from blood, obtained in a trial of the OX40 agonist ivuxolimab. The receptor's source is an adult with an advanced solid tumor such as melanoma, head and neck, liver or kidney cancer. The CDR3 is CASTQGGSNQPQHF. In nucleotides, the CDR3 is TGTGCCAGCACACAGGGGGGAAGCAATCAGCCCCAGCATTTT.